These T cell receptor beta chains were read from a single sample in a study of blood T cell repertoires in COVID-19. Assay used: immunoSEQ multiplex PCR; TCRdb lists only in-frame clones, some missing. The table has tens of thousands of clones, approximately 92% seen once. Sequencing was performed on peripheral blood. The receptors were sampled from an older woman with active COVID-19. Both conserved end residues are part of each CDR3. D genes are given only for firm matches. Some rows mark clone size as missing; the rest say once, few, many or name a class of expanded clone.

v_call: TRBV30; d_call: TRBD2; j_call: TRBJ2-3; clone_size: -; cdr3_aa: CAWSMASGTTDTQYF; cdr3_nt: TGTGCCTGGAGTATGGCTAGCGGGACCACAGATACGCAGTATTTT
v_call: TRBV5-4; d_call: TRBD1; j_call: TRBJ1-2; clone_size: -; cdr3_aa: CASSSGTGDGYTF; cdr3_nt: TGTGCCAGCAGCTCCGGGACAGGGGATGGCTACACCTTC
v_call: TRBV5-1; d_call: -; j_call: TRBJ2-3; clone_size: -; cdr3_aa: CASSFPSTDTQYF; cdr3_nt: TGCGCCAGCAGCTTCCCTAGCACAGATACGCAGTATTTT
v_call: TRBV28; d_call: -; j_call: TRBJ1-1; clone_size: -; cdr3_aa: CASSLTRTSLNTEAFF; cdr3_nt: TGTGCCAGCAGTTTAACTCGCACCTCCTTGAACACTGAAGCTTTCTTT
v_call: TRBV10-3; d_call: TRBD1; j_call: TRBJ2-7; clone_size: -; cdr3_aa: CAMKRQGADYEQYF; cdr3_nt: TGTGCCATGAAAAGGCAGGGGGCTGACTACGAGCAGTACTTC
v_call: TRBV27; d_call: -; j_call: TRBJ1-6; clone_size: -; cdr3_aa: CASGARDSPLHF; cdr3_nt: TGTGCCAGCGGGGCTAGGGATTCACCCCTCCACTTT
v_call: TRBV19; d_call: -; j_call: TRBJ1-3; clone_size: once; cdr3_aa: CASSIAGNGNTIYF; cdr3_nt: TGTGCCAGTAGTATTGCCGGGAACGGAAACACCATATATTTT
v_call: TRBV4-1; d_call: -; j_call: TRBJ1-6; clone_size: once; cdr3_aa: CASSPPGVRDRNSPLHF; cdr3_nt: TGCGCCAGCAGCCCCCCGGGGGTGCGGGACCGGAATTCACCCCTCCACTTT
v_call: TRBV10-3; d_call: -; j_call: TRBJ2-1; clone_size: medium-sized; cdr3_aa: CAISSGLLNNEQFF; cdr3_nt: TGTGCCATCAGTTCGGGACTCCTCAACAATGAGCAGTTCTTC
v_call: TRBV27; d_call: TRBD1; j_call: TRBJ1-1; clone_size: once; cdr3_aa: CASSSGGGNTEAFF; cdr3_nt: TGTGCCAGCAGTTCAGGGGGTGGGAACACTGAAGCTTTCTTT
v_call: TRBV30; d_call: TRBD2; j_call: TRBJ2-2; clone_size: -; cdr3_aa: CAWSVFTGGGELFF; cdr3_nt: TGTGCCTGGAGTGTATTTACGGGAGGCGGGGAGCTGTTTTTT
v_call: TRBV3-1/TRBV3-2; d_call: TRBD1; j_call: TRBJ1-6; clone_size: -; cdr3_aa: CASSQGTGATSPLHF; cdr3_nt: TGTGCCAGCAGCCAAGGAACAGGGGCGACTTCACCCCTCCACTTT
v_call: TRBV19; d_call: -; j_call: TRBJ1-2; clone_size: -; cdr3_aa: CASSISVQAPDYYGYTF; cdr3_nt: TGTGCCAGTAGTATATCGGTACAGGCCCCTGATTACTATGGCTACACCTTC
v_call: TRBV10-2; d_call: TRBD1; j_call: TRBJ2-6; clone_size: once; cdr3_aa: CASSERTGRPGANVLTF; cdr3_nt: TGCGCCAGCAGTGAACGGACAGGCCGGCCTGGGGCCAACGTCCTGACTTTC
v_call: TRBV12-3/TRBV12-4; d_call: -; j_call: TRBJ1-5; clone_size: once; cdr3_aa: CASSDSDQPQHF; cdr3_nt: TGTGCCAGCAGTGACAGTGATCAGCCCCAGCATTTT
v_call: TRBV18; d_call: -; j_call: TRBJ1-1; clone_size: -; cdr3_aa: CASSLKTGLNTEAFF; cdr3_nt: TGTGCCAGCTCACTTAAGACAGGACTGAACACTGAAGCTTTCTTT
v_call: TRBV7-9; d_call: TRBD1; j_call: TRBJ1-1; clone_size: -; cdr3_aa: CASSPLEGQGAATEAFF; cdr3_nt: TGTGCCAGCAGCCCCTTGGAAGGACAGGGGGCCGCCACTGAAGCTTTCTTT
v_call: TRBV20-1; d_call: -; j_call: TRBJ2-1; clone_size: -; cdr3_aa: CSASQSGYNEQFF; cdr3_nt: TGCAGTGCTAGTCAGAGCGGATACAATGAGCAGTTCTTC
v_call: TRBV27; d_call: TRBD2; j_call: TRBJ2-1; clone_size: once; cdr3_aa: CASSKTSGIYNEQFF; cdr3_nt: TGTGCCAGCAGTAAAACTAGCGGGATATACAATGAGCAGTTCTTC
v_call: TRBV28; d_call: TRBD2; j_call: TRBJ2-4; clone_size: -; cdr3_aa: CASSPGGAGAKNIQYF; cdr3_nt: TGTGCCAGCAGTCCCGGGGGGGCAGGAGCCAAAAACATTCAGTACTTC
v_call: TRBV5-1; d_call: TRBD1; j_call: TRBJ2-3; clone_size: -; cdr3_aa: CASSLGSWDRVKDTQYF; cdr3_nt: TGCGCCAGCAGCTTGGGCTCTTGGGACAGGGTAAAAGATACGCAGTATTTT
v_call: TRBV19; d_call: -; j_call: TRBJ1-6; clone_size: -; cdr3_aa: CASSFRDKGNSPLHF; cdr3_nt: TGTGCCAGTAGTTTCCGGGACAAGGGAAATTCACCCCTCCACTTT
v_call: TRBV5-1; d_call: -; j_call: TRBJ1-6; clone_size: -; cdr3_aa: CASSLRGHRDSPLHF; cdr3_nt: TGCGCCAGCAGCTTGAGGGGACACCGAGATTCACCCCTCCACTTT
v_call: TRBV7-9; d_call: TRBD1; j_call: TRBJ2-1; clone_size: -; cdr3_aa: CASSSDRVAYNEQFF; cdr3_nt: TGTGCCAGCAGCTCGGACAGGGTGGCCTACAATGAGCAGTTCTTC
v_call: TRBV19; d_call: -; j_call: TRBJ1-5; clone_size: -; cdr3_aa: CASSFVFQPQHF; cdr3_nt: TGTGCCAGTAGTTTCGTTTTTCAGCCCCAGCATTTT
v_call: TRBV10-3; d_call: TRBD1; j_call: TRBJ1-2; clone_size: -; cdr3_aa: CAIRNRDRGQGYTF; cdr3_nt: TGTGCCATCAGAAACCGGGACAGGGGGCAGGGCTACACCTTC
v_call: TRBV24-1; d_call: TRBD1; j_call: TRBJ1-1; clone_size: -; cdr3_aa: CATRGQEGGSTEAFF; cdr3_nt: TGTGCCACCAGGGGACAGGAGGGGGGTAGCACTGAAGCTTTCTTT
v_call: TRBV19; d_call: TRBD2; j_call: TRBJ2-1; clone_size: -; cdr3_aa: CASSLGGDYNEQFF; cdr3_nt: TGTGCCAGTAGTCTGGGGGGGGACTACAATGAGCAGTTCTTC
v_call: TRBV2; d_call: -; j_call: TRBJ2-7; clone_size: -; cdr3_aa: CASSGTGGDRQYF; cdr3_nt: TGTGCCAGCAGTGGCACAGGGGGGGATCGGCAGTACTTC
v_call: TRBV18; d_call: TRBD1; j_call: TRBJ2-5; clone_size: -; cdr3_aa: CATLRGLEETQYF; cdr3_nt: TGTGCCACCCTCAGGGGGCTGGAAGAGACCCAGTACTTC
v_call: TRBV11-2; d_call: TRBD1; j_call: TRBJ2-3; clone_size: -; cdr3_aa: CASSLVSDRLDF; cdr3_nt: TGTGCCAGCAGCTTAGTGTCGGACAGGTTGGATTTT
v_call: TRBV29-1; d_call: -; j_call: TRBJ2-2; clone_size: -; cdr3_aa: CSVGTAANTGELFF; cdr3_nt: TGCAGCGTTGGTACAGCAGCGAACACCGGGGAGCTGTTTTTT
v_call: TRBV28; d_call: -; j_call: TRBJ1-5; clone_size: -; cdr3_aa: CASSLSGERQPQHF; cdr3_nt: TGTGCCAGCAGTTTATCCGGGGAGCGTCAGCCCCAGCATTTT
v_call: TRBV25-1; d_call: -; j_call: TRBJ2-3; clone_size: -; cdr3_aa: CASSARTDTQYF; cdr3_nt: TGTGCCAGCAGTGCGAGGACAGATACGCAGTATTTT
v_call: TRBV11-2; d_call: -; j_call: TRBJ1-2; clone_size: -; cdr3_aa: CASSLGMGGTNYGYTF; cdr3_nt: TGTGCCAGCAGCTTAGGGATGGGCGGGACTAACTATGGCTACACCTTC
v_call: TRBV5-4; d_call: -; j_call: TRBJ1-3; clone_size: few; cdr3_aa: CASSLTAVPGNTIYF; cdr3_nt: TGTGCCAGCAGCTTGACAGCCGTTCCTGGAAACACCATATATTTT
v_call: TRBV6-5; d_call: TRBD2; j_call: TRBJ2-2; clone_size: -; cdr3_aa: CATLRGGSTGELFF; cdr3_nt: TGTGCCACCCTACGGGGGGGCAGCACCGGGGAGCTGTTTTTT